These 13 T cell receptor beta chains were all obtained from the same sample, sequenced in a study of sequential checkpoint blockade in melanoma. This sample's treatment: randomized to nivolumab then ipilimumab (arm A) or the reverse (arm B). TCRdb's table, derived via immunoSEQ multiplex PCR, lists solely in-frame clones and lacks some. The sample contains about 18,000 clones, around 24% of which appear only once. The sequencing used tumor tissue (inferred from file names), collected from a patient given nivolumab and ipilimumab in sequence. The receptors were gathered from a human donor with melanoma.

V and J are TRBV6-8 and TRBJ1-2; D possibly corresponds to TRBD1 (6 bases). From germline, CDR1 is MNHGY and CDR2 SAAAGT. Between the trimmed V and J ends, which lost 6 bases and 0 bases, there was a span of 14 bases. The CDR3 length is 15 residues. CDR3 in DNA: TGTGCCAGCAGACCCCTCGGGGACACTAACTATGGCTACACCTTC. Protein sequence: CASRPLGDTNYGYTF.

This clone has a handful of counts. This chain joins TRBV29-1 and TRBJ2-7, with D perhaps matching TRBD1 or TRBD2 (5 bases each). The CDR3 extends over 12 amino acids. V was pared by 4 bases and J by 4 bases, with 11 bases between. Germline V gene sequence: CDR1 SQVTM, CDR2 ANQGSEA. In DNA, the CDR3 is TGCAGCGTTGGGGGGTTGTCGTACGAGCAGTACTTC. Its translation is CSVGGLSYEQYF.

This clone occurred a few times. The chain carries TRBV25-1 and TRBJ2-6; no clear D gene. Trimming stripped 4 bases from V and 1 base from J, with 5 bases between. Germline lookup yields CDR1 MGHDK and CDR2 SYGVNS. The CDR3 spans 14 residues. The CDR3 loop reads CASSVGSGANVLTF. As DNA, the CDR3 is TGTGCCAGCAGTGTCGGGTCTGGGGCCAACGTCCTGACTTTC.

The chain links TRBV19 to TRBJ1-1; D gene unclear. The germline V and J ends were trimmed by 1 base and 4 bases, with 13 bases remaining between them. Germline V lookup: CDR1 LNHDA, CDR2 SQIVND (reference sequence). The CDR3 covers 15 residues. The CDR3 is CASSIGKGAVTEAFF. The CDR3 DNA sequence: TGTGCCAGTAGTATAGGTAAGGGTGCGGTCACTGAAGCTTTCTTT. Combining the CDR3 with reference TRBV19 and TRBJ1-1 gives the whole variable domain DGGITQSPKYLFRKEGQNVTLSCEQNLNHDAMYWYRQDPGQGLRLIYYSQIVNDFQKGDIAEGYSVSREKKESFPLTVTSAQKNPTAFYLCASSIGKGAVTEAFFGQGTRLTVV.

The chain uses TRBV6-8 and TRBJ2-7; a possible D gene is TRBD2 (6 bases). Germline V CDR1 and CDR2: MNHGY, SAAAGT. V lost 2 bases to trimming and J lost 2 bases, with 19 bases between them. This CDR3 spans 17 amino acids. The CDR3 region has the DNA TGTGCCAGCAGTTACGCCCCCTCTCTAGCGAGCACCTACGAGCAGTACTTC. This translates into CASSYAPSLASTYEQYF.

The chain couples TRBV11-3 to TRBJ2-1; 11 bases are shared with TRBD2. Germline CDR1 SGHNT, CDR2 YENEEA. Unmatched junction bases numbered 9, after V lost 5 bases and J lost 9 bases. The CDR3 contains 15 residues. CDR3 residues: CASSPTRLAGSEQFF. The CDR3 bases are TGTGCCAGCAGCCCAACCCGACTAGCGGGGTCTGAGCAGTTCTTC.

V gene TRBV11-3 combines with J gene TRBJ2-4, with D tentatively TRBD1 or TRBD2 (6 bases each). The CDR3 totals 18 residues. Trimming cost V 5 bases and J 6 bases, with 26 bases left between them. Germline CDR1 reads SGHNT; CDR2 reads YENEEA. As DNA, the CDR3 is TGTGCCAGCAGCAGCCCCCTCCGGGGGCCCGGCGCGGGAAACATTCAGTACTTC. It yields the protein CASSSPLRGPGAGNIQYF. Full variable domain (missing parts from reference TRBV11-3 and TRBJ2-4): EAGVVQSPRYKIIEKKQPVAFWCNPISGHNTLYWYLQNLGQGPELLIRYENEEAVDDSQLPKDRFSAERLKGVDSTLKIQPAELGDSAVYLCASSSPLRGPGAGNIQYFGAGTRLSVL.

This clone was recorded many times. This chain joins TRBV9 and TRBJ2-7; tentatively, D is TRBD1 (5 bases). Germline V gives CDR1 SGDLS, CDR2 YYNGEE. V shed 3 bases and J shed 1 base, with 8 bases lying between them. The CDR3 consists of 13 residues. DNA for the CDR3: TGTGCCAGCAGCGGAGACAGTTCCTACGAGCAGTACTTC. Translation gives CASSGDSSYEQYF.

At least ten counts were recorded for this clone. In nucleotides, the CDR3 is TGTGCCAGCAGGTCACCCCCGGGACAGGGGACCACCGGGGAGCTGTTTTTT. Its translation: CASRSPPGQGTTGELFF. The rearrangement uses TRBV11-3 and TRBJ2-2; TRBD1 matches 10 bases. Germline V gene lookup returns CDR1 SGHNT and CDR2 YENEEA. V shed 6 bases, J shed 4 bases, and the junction held 11 bases outside the gene matches. The CDR3 totals 17 residues.

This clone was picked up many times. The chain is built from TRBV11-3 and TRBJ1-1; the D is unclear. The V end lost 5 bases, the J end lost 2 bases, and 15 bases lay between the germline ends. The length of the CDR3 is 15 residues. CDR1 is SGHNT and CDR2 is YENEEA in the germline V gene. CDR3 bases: TGTGCCAGCAGCCCGTCGGGTGGGTCAAACACTGAAGCTTTCTTT. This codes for CASSPSGGSNTEAFF.

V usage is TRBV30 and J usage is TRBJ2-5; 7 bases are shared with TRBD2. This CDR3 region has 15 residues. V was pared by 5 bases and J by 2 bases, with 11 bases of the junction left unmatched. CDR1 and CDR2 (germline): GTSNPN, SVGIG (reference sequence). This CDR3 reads CAWAQPSGIQETQYF. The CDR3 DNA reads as TGTGCCTGGGCACAGCCCAGCGGGATTCAAGAGACCCAGTACTTC.

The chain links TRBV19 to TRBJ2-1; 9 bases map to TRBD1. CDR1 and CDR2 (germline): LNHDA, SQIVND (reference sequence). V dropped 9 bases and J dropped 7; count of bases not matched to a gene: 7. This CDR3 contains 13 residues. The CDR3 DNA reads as TGTGCCAGCCGGGGGACAGGGAGGAATGAGCAGTTCTTC. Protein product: CASRGTGRNEQFF.

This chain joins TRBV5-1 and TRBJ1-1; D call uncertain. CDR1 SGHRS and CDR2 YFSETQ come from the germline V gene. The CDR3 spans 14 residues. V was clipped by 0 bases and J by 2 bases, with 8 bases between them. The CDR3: CASSLDQANTEAFF. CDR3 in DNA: TGCGCCAGCAGCTTGGACCAGGCCAACACTGAAGCTTTCTTT.